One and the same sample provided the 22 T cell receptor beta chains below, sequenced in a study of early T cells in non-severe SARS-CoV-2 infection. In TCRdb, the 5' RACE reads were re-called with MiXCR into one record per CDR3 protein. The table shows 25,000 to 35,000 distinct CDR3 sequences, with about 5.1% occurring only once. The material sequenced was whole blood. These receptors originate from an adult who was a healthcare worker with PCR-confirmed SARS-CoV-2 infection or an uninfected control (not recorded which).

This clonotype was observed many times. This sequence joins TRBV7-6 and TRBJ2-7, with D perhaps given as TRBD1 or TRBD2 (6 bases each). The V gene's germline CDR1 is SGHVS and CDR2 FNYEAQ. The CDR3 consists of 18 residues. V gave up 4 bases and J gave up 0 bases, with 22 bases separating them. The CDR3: CASSSLLTPGASSYEQYF. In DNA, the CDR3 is TGTGCCAGCAGCTCCCTACTTACTCCGGGGGCCAGCTCCTACGAGCAGTACTTC.

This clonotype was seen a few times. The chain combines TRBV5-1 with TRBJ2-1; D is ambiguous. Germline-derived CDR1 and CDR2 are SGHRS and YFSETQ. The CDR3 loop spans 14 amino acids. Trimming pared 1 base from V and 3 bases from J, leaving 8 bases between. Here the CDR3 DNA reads TGCGCCAGCAGCTTGCCTAGTGTCTACAATGAGCAGTTCTTC. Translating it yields CASSLPSVYNEQFF.

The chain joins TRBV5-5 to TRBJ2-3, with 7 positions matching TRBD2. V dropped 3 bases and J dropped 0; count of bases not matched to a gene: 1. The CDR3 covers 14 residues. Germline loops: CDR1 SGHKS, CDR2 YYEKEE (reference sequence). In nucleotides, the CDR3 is TGTGCCAGCAGCTGGGGGGGTAGCACAGATACGCAGTATTTT. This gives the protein CASSWGGSTDTQYF.

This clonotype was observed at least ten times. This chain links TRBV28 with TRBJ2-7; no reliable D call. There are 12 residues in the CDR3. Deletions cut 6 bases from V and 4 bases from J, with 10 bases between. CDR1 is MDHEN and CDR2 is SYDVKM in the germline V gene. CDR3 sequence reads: CASSQPLYEQYF. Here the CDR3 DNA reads TGTGCCAGCAGCCAGCCCTTATACGAGCAGTACTTC. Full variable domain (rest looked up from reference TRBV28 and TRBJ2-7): DVKVTQSSRYLVKRTGEKVFLECVQDMDHENMFWYRQDPGLGLRLIYFSYDVKMKEKGDIPEGYSVSREKKERFSLILESASTNQTSMYLCASSQPLYEQYFGPGTRLTVT.

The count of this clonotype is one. CDR3 DNA: TGTGCCATCAAGGCGCCCCAGATAGATACGCAGTATTTT. It yields the protein CAIKAPQIDTQYF. The chain links TRBV10-3 to TRBJ2-3; D is unclear. Between the trimmed V and J ends, which lost 7 bases and 5 bases, there was a span of 13 bases. Germline assignment: CDR1 ENHRY and CDR2 SYGVKD. The CDR3 loop spans 13 amino acids.

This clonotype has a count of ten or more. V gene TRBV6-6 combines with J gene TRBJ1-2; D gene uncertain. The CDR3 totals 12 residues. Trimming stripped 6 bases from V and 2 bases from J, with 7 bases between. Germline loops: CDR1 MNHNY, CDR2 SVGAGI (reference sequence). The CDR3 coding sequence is TGTGCCAGCAGCTCAGAGAACTATGGCTACACCTTC. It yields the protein CASSSENYGYTF.

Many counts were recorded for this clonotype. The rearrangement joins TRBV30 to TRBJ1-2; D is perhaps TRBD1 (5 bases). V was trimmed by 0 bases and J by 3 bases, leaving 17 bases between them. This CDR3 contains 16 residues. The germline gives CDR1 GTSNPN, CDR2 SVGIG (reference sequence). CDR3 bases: TGTGCCTGGAGTGTCAGGACACCCACCAGCGACTATGGCTACACCTTC. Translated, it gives CAWSVRTPTSDYGYTF.

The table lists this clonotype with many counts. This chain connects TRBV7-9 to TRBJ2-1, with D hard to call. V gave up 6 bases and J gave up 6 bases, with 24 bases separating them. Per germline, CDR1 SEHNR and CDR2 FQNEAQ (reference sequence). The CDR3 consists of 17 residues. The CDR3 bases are TGTGCCAGCAGTCCTAGGATTGGGGAACAGCCGTCCAATGAGCAGTTCTTC. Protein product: CASSPRIGEQPSNEQFF.

CDR3 region: CASSVGNSGSVYEQYF. Here the CDR3 DNA reads TGTGCCAGCAGCGTAGGAAATAGCGGGAGCGTGTACGAGCAGTACTTC. The chain joins TRBV9 to TRBJ2-7; 9 nucleotides align to TRBD2. Germline lookup yields CDR1 SGDLS and CDR2 YYNGEE. This CDR3 is built from 16 residues. V shed 0 bases and J 4 bases; nucleotides not matched to a gene: 8.

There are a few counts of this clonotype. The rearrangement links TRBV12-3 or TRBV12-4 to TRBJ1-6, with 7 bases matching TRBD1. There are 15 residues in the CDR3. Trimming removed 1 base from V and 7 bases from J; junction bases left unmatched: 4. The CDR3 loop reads CASSLVSGQNSPLHF. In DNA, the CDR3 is TGTGCCAGCAGTTTAGTTTCGGGACAGAATTCACCCCTCCACTTT.

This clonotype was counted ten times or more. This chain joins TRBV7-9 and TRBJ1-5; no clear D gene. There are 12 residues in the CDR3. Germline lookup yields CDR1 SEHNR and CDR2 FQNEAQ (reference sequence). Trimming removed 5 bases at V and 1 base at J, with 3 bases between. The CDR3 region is CASSASNQPQHF. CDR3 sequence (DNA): TGTGCCAGCAGCGCAAGCAATCAGCCCCAGCATTTT.

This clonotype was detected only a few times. CDR3 in DNA: TGTGCCAGCAGCCCTAGGGACAGCATAGCCAAAAACATTCAGTACTTC. Translated: CASSPRDSIAKNIQYF. This chain connects TRBV7-9 to TRBJ2-4; 7 positions agree with TRBD1. CDR1 is SEHNR and CDR2 is FQNEAQ in the germline V gene (reference sequence). CDR3 length: 16 residues. V lost 5 bases to trimming and J lost 0 bases; unmatched junction nucleotides: 7. The full variable domain, its missing parts supplied by reference TRBV7-9 and TRBJ2-4, is DTGVSQNPRHKITKRGQNVTFRCDPISEHNRLYWYRQTLGQGPEFLTYFQNEAQLEKSRLLSDRFSAERPKGSFSTLEIQRTEQGDSAMYLCASSPRDSIAKNIQYFGAGTRLSVL.

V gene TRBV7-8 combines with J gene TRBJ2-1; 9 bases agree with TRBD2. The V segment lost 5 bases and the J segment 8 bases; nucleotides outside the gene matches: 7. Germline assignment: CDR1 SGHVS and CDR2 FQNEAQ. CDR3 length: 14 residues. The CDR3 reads CASSKGLAADEQFF. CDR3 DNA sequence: TGTGCCAGCAGCAAGGGACTAGCCGCGGATGAGCAGTTCTTC.

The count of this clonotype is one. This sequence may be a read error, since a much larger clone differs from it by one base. The CDR3 nucleotides read TGTGCCAGCAGCCCTCCAGGGGCCGATTGGAATGAGCAGTACTTC. Its protein product is CASSPPGADWNEQYF. V and J are TRBV11-2 and TRBJ2-1, with D tentatively TRBD1 (6 bases). The end of the DNA fits TRBJ2-7 better, so the J call may be wrong. Germline CDR1 reads SGHAT; CDR2 reads FQNNGV. The CDR3 loop spans 15 amino acids.

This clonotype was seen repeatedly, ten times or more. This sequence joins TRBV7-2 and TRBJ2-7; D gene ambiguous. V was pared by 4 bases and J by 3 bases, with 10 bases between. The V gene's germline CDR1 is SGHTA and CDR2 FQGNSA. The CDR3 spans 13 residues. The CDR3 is CASSSDGGYEQYF. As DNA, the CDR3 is TGTGCCAGCAGCTCCGATGGCGGCTACGAGCAGTACTTC.

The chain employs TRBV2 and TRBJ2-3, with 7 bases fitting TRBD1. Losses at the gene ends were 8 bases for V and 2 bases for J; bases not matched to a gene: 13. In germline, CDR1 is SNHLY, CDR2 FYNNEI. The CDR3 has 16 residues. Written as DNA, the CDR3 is TGTGCCAGCTCTACCCAAAGACAGGGAATCACAGATACGCAGTATTTT. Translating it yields CASSTQRQGITDTQYF.

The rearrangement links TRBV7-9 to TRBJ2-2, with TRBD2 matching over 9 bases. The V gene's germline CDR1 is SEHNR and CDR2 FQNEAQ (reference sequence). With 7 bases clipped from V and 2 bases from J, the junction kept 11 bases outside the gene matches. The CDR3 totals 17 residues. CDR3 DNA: TGTGCCAGCATCAAACAAGAGCGGGAGGCCAACACCGGGGAGCTGTTTTTT. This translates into CASIKQEREANTGELFF.

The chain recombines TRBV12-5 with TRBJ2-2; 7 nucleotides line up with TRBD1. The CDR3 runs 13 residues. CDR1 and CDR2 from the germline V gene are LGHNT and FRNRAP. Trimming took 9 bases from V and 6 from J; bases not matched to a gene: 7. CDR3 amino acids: CASQYRGAGELFF. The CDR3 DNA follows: TGTGCTAGCCAATACAGGGGCGCCGGGGAGCTGTTTTTT.

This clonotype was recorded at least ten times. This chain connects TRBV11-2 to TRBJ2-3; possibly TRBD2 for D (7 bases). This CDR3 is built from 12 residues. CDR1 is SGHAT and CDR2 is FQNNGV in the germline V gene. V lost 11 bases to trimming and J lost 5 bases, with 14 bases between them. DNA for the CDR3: TGTGCCTCAAGGGGGGGAGAAGATACGCAGTATTTT. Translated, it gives CASRGGEDTQYF.

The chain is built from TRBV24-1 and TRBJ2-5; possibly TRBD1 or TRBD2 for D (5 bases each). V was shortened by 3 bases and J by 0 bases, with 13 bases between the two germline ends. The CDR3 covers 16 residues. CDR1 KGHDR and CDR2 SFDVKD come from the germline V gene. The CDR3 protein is CATSDPPGTNQETQYF. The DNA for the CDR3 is TGTGCCACCAGTGATCCGCCGGGGACGAACCAAGAGACCCAGTACTTC.

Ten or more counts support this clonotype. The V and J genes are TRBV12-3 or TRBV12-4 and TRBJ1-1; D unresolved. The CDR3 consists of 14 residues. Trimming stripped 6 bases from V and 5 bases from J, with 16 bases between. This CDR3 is CASSRDPGWTEAFF. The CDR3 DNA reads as TGTGCCAGCAGCCGAGACCCCGGGTGGACTGAAGCTTTCTTT.

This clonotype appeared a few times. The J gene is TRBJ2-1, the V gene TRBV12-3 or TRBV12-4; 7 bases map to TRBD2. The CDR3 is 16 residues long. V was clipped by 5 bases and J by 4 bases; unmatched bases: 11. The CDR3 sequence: CASSLGGRAPYNEQFF. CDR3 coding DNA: TGTGCCAGCAGTCTTGGGGGGAGGGCACCTTACAATGAGCAGTTCTTC.